Sequencing of this T cell receptor beta chain was carried out in a study of response to subunit inactivated influenza vaccine. General study results and limits: Every seasonal influenza vaccination brings in few new T cells, the authors suggested.

This clonotype appeared many times. Its antigen is currently unknown. TCRdb used MiXCR to reprocess the RT-PCR reads, holding one entry per CDR3 protein. The data show under 850,000 distinct CDR3 sequences, with about a fifth seen just once and around 9.9% held by the top ten. The CDR3 loop spans 13 amino acids. From germline, CDR1 is DFQATT and CDR2 SNEGSKA (reference sequence). V lost 5 bases and J 5 bases, leaving 15 bases between the germline ends. The receptor was isolated from a man aged 50 to 60 who received an inactivated influenza vaccine. The chain couples TRBV20-1 to TRBJ1-2; a possible D gene is TRBD1 (5 bases). Sequencing was performed on PBMCs from blood, taken around 5 days after vaccination. The CDR3 here is CSAQNPEGYGYTF. The DNA of the CDR3 is TGCAGTGCTCAGAACCCGGAGGGGTATGGCTACACCTTC.